This T cell receptor (beta chain) was identified in a study of spatial heterogeneity in lung cancer. Study information: Fewer alpha-chain than beta-chain sequences were consistently detected.

This clonotype occurred a few times. Looked up from germline, CDR1 is DFQATT and CDR2 is SNEGSKA (reference sequence). V lost 6 bases and J 10 bases, leaving 13 bases between the germline ends. The CDR3 is 11 residues long. Time point reported: blood at routine non-recurrence follow-up after resection. Extraction of whole RNA from tumor, nontumor lung or frozen PBMC preceded unsorted sequencing. TCRdb reprocessed the 5' RACE reads with MiXCR, giving one entry per CDR3 protein. The table records about 32,000 distinct CDR3 sequences, 10% of them present only once. This specimen consisted of PBMCs, obtained at follow-up. This sequence was found in a female donor with early-stage non-small cell lung cancer. This chain connects TRBV20-1 to TRBJ2-1; D is uncertain. The CDR3 is CSASDLPEQFF. The CDR3 DNA reads as TGCAGTGCCTCAGACTTACCGGAGCAGTTCTTC.